Below are 30 T cell receptor beta chains sequenced from a single sample in a study of T cells in Graves' hyperthyroidism and ophthalmopathy. RNA transcripts were the template for amplifying TCR beta CDR3 regions. The HTBI primer set was used in a first-round RT-PCR of the TCR CDR3. Via MiXCR, TCRdb re-called the multiplex PCR reads, giving one row per CDR3 protein. The data contain about 740,000 distinct CDR3 sequences, approximately 14% of them seen just once; the ten biggest clones take up roughly 10%. Sequencing was carried out using blood. These TCRs come from a woman between 18 and 29 years old with Graves' hyperthyroidism.

This clonotype was counted at least ten times. The genes are TRBV11-2 and TRBJ1-1; the D is unclear. V was shortened by 4 bases and J by 1 base, with 10 bases between the two germline ends. CDR3 length: 14 residues. Germline values: CDR1 SGHAT, CDR2 FQNNGV. CDR3 sequence reads: CASSYPTGNTEAFF. In DNA form, the CDR3 reads TGTGCCAGCAGCTACCCGACCGGGAACACTGAAGCTTTCTTT.

The rearrangement links TRBV20-1 to TRBJ2-7; 12 positions match TRBD2. CDR3 length: 15 amino acids. Germline loops: CDR1 DFQATT, CDR2 SNEGSKA (reference sequence). The J segment lost 1 base and the V segment lost 3 bases, leaving 4 bases of the junction unmatched. The CDR3: CSASQLAGGSYEQYF. The CDR3 coding sequence is TGCAGTGCTAGTCAGCTAGCGGGAGGGTCCTACGAGCAGTACTTC.

This clonotype was counted a few times. This chain connects TRBV11-2 to TRBJ2-1, with 12 bases aligning to TRBD2. The CDR3 has 17 amino acids. Losses at the gene ends were 3 bases for V and 0 bases for J; bases not matched to a gene: 3. Germline CDR1 reads SGHAT; CDR2 reads FQNNGV. This CDR3 is CASSLTSGSGSYNEQFF. Written as DNA, the CDR3 is TGTGCCAGCAGCTTGACTAGCGGGAGTGGCTCCTACAATGAGCAGTTCTTC.

This clonotype was seen repeatedly, ten times or more. V and J are TRBV11-3 and TRBJ1-1; D uncertain. Per germline, CDR1 SGHNT and CDR2 YENEEA. This CDR3 spans 13 amino acids. V shed 5 bases and J shed 4 bases, with 11 bases lying between them. The CDR3 loop reads CASSLGSVTEAFF. CDR3 DNA: TGTGCCAGCAGCCTGGGAAGCGTCACTGAAGCTTTCTTT.

This clonotype was observed at least ten times. The chain combines TRBV10-2 with TRBJ2-2; D not certain. This CDR3 has 13 amino acids. Germline CDR1 reads WSHSY; CDR2 reads SAAADI. Trimming cost V 6 bases and J 5 bases, with 10 bases left between them. In DNA form, the CDR3 reads TGCGCCAGCAGGGGCTATGGTACCGGGGAGCTGTTTTTT. Residues: CASRGYGTGELFF.

This clonotype was detected many times. V and J are TRBV12-3 or TRBV12-4 and TRBJ1-2, with 11 bases that match TRBD1. This CDR3 is 17 amino acids long. The V and J ends lost 2 bases and 6 bases, in that order; junction bases with no gene match: 11. For the CDR3, the DNA is TGTGCCAGCAGTTTAACGGTCGGGGACAGGGGGATTCATGGCTACACCTTC. It specifies CASSLTVGDRGIHGYTF.

At least ten counts were recorded for this clonotype. This chain connects TRBV6-1 to TRBJ2-5; D unclear. Trimming stripped 5 bases from V and 5 bases from J, with 12 bases between. The germline gives CDR1 MNHNS, CDR2 SASEGT. This CDR3 is built from 13 residues. The CDR3 loop reads CASSQRDGETQYF. In nucleotides, the CDR3 is TGTGCCAGCAGTCAGCGCGATGGGGAGACCCAGTACTTC.

The chain uses TRBV29-1 and TRBJ2-3; 7 nucleotides agree with TRBD2. Trimming cost V 6 bases and J 4 bases; bases outside gene matches: 10. Germline CDR1 is SQVTM and CDR2 is ANQGSEA. This CDR3 comprises 14 residues. The CDR3 is CSVAGTMAPDTQYF. The CDR3 region has the DNA TGCAGCGTCGCCGGGACTATGGCACCAGATACGCAGTATTTT.

A few counts support this clonotype. V gene TRBV30 combines with J gene TRBJ2-5, with 8 bases aligning to TRBD2. V shed 8 bases, J shed 0 bases, and the junction held 11 bases outside the gene matches. Per germline, CDR1 GTSNPN and CDR2 SVGIG (reference sequence). The CDR3 covers 15 residues. The CDR3 DNA reads TGTGCCCCACCCCCAAGACTAGCGCACCAAGAGACCCAGTACTTC. This sequence encodes CAPPPRLAHQETQYF. Full variable domain (outside the CDR3, taken from reference TRBV30 and TRBJ2-5): SQTIHQWPATLVQPVGSPLSLECTVEGTSNPNLYWYRQAAGRGLQLLFYSVGIGQISSEVPQNLSASRPQDRQFILSSKKLLLSDSGFYLCAPPPRLAHQETQYFGPGTRLLVL.

The table lists this clonotype with many counts. The chain joins TRBV13 to TRBJ2-1; D not certain. Germline loops: CDR1 PRHDT, CDR2 FYEKMQ (reference sequence). V was trimmed by 4 bases and J by 9 bases, leaving 13 bases between them. The CDR3 has 13 amino acids. The CDR3 is CASSSGRSSEQFF. CDR3 coding DNA: TGTGCCAGCAGCTCGGGCCGTAGCTCTGAGCAGTTCTTC.

V usage is TRBV6-1 and J usage is TRBJ1-5; D perhaps matches TRBD1 (5 bases). V was pared by 3 bases and J by 7 bases, with 13 bases between. From germline, CDR1 is MNHNS and CDR2 SASEGT. CDR3 length: 14 amino acids. The CDR3, as DNA: TGTGCCAGCAGTGATGCAGGGCTAGAGCAGCCCCAGCATTTT. This encodes CASSDAGLEQPQHF.

Concerning this clonotype itself: A much larger clone lies one base from this, so it may be a read error. This chain links TRBV28 with TRBJ2-1; 9 bases are a match to TRBD1. The J call may be in error: the DNA end matches TRBJ2-7 better. This CDR3 spans 15 amino acids. Germline CDR1 is MDHEN and CDR2 is SYDVKM. In DNA form, the CDR3 reads TGTGCCAGCAGTCTCCGGACAGGGGATCACAATGAGCAGTACTTC. Protein sequence: CASSLRTGDHNEQYF.

The rearrangement joins TRBV7-9 to TRBJ2-1, with D tentatively TRBD2 (5 bases). Trimming stripped 1 base from V and 0 bases from J, with 10 bases between. This CDR3 is built from 16 residues. Germline CDR1 SEHNR, CDR2 FQNEAQ (reference sequence). CDR3 DNA sequence: TGTGCCAGCAGCTTAGGCAGTAGCGCCTCCTACAATGAGCAGTTCTTC. The encoded protein is CASSLGSSASYNEQFF. The full variable domain, its missing parts supplied by reference TRBV7-9 and TRBJ2-1, is DTGVSQNPRHKITKRGQNVTFRCDPISEHNRLYWYRQTLGQGPEFLTYFQNEAQLEKSRLLSDRFSAERPKGSFSTLEIQRTEQGDSAMYLCASSLGSSASYNEQFFGPGTRLTVL.

This clonotype was found many times. The chain combines TRBV7-2 with TRBJ2-7; D possibly corresponds to TRBD1 (7 bases). This CDR3 contains 14 residues. Germline loops: CDR1 SGHTA, CDR2 FQGNSA. The V end lost 7 bases, the J end lost 6 bases, and 19 bases lay between the germline ends. DNA of the CDR3: TGTGCCAGCACCCAGGGGGGTAGCGTCGGCGAGCAGTACTTC. It encodes CASTQGGSVGEQYF.

This rearrangement joins TRBV6-2 or TRBV6-3 to TRBJ2-7, with TRBD2 as a possible D gene (7 bases). Germline V gene lookup returns CDR1 MNHEY and CDR2 SVGEGT. CDR3 length: 16 residues. V lost 2 bases and J 2 bases, leaving 16 bases between the germline ends. The CDR3 sequence: CASSYRIGGDPYEQYF. The CDR3 region has the DNA TGTGCCAGCAGTTACCGGATAGGGGGGGACCCCTACGAGCAGTACTTC.

This clonotype occurred many times. The chain links TRBV5-1 to TRBJ2-2; 7 bases match TRBD1. CDR3 length: 16 amino acids. Trimming at V came to 1 base and at J to 0 bases, leaving 3 bases not matched to a gene. Germline loops: CDR1 SGHRS, CDR2 YFSETQ. Here the CDR3 reads CASSLRTGPNTGELFF. DNA for the CDR3: TGCGCCAGCAGCTTGAGGACAGGACCGAACACCGGGGAGCTGTTTTTT. Full variable domain (rest looked up from reference TRBV5-1 and TRBJ2-2): KAGVTQTPRYLIKTRGQQVTLSCSPISGHRSVSWYQQTPGQGLQFLFEYFSETQRNKGNFPGRFSGRQFSNSRSEMNVSTLELGDSALYLCASSLRTGPNTGELFFGEGSRLTVL.

The chain uses TRBV5-1 and TRBJ1-5; a possible D gene is TRBD1 (6 bases). The germline CDR1 and CDR2 sequences are SGHRS and YFSETQ. The CDR3 spans 16 residues. Between the trimmed V and J ends, which lost 1 base and 2 bases, there was a span of 13 bases. CDR3 in amino acids: CASSLMGGVGNQPQHF. CDR3 DNA: TGCGCCAGCAGCTTGATGGGGGGCGTTGGCAATCAGCCCCAGCATTTT.

The chain uses TRBV2 and TRBJ1-3; D gene uncertain. The germline gives CDR1 SNHLY, CDR2 FYNNEI. The ends were cut back, 3 bases at V and 2 bases at J, with 8 bases in the middle. This CDR3 is built from 14 residues. The DNA for the CDR3 is TGTGCCAGCAGTGACGCCCTACCTGGAAACACCATATATTTT. Protein: CASSDALPGNTIYF.

The chain is built from TRBV19 and TRBJ1-5; D gene ambiguous. The V gene lost 5 bases and the J gene lost 3 bases, with 11 bases spanning the gap. The CDR3 has 14 residues. Germline V gene sequence: CDR1 LNHDA, CDR2 SQIVND (reference sequence). The CDR3 region is CASSLPVTNQPQHF. The CDR3 DNA follows: TGTGCCAGTAGTCTCCCAGTTACCAATCAGCCCCAGCATTTT.

The table lists this clonotype with many counts. This rearrangement joins TRBV19 to TRBJ2-1, with D tentatively TRBD1 (5 bases). The CDR3 runs to 14 residues. V was clipped by 6 bases and J by 2 bases, with 11 bases between them. Germline V CDR1 and CDR2: LNHDA, SQIVND (reference sequence). The CDR3 is CASSPGLTYNEQFF. The CDR3 bases are TGTGCCAGTAGCCCAGGGTTAACCTACAATGAGCAGTTCTTC.

This clonotype was observed a handful of times. The gene calls are TRBV7-9 and TRBJ2-7, with a possible D match to TRBD1 (5 bases). Germline CDR1 SEHNR, CDR2 FQNEAQ (reference sequence). This CDR3 contains 15 residues. V was cut by 1 base and J by 3 bases, with 13 bases left in between. The CDR3 reads CASSLGWGLSYEQYF. The CDR3 nucleotides read TGTGCCAGCAGCTTAGGTTGGGGCCTGAGCTACGAGCAGTACTTC.

This clonotype was picked up a small number of times. The J gene is TRBJ1-2, the V gene TRBV7-3, with 7 bases fitting TRBD1. The CDR3 loop spans 13 amino acids. CDR1 is SGHTA, CDR2 FQGTGA, per germline. V shed 4 bases and J 8 bases; nucleotides not matched to a gene: 7. CDR3 sequence: CASSSTGIGGYTF. The DNA of the CDR3 is TGTGCCAGCAGCTCGACAGGGATAGGAGGCTACACCTTC.

This clonotype was counted between two and nine times. V usage is TRBV7-8 and J usage is TRBJ2-1; TRBD2 is a possible D gene (6 bases). The germline V and J ends were trimmed by 5 bases and 4 bases, with 21 bases remaining between them. CDR1 and CDR2 (germline): SGHVS, FQNEAQ. The CDR3 has 17 residues. The CDR3 loop reads CASSPPTGEPYYNEQFF. The DNA of the CDR3 is TGTGCCAGCAGCCCACCAACGGGGGAGCCCTATTACAATGAGCAGTTCTTC.

This sequence joins TRBV6-2 or TRBV6-3 and TRBJ2-7, with 13 bases fitting TRBD2. This CDR3 comprises 15 residues. Looked up from germline, CDR1 is MNHEY and CDR2 is SVGEGT. With V trimmed by 8 bases and J by 4 bases, 8 bases remained unmatched. The CDR3 DNA is TGTGCCAGCGGCCTTGGACTAGCGGGAGCATACGAGCAGTACTTC. Its translation is CASGLGLAGAYEQYF.

This clonotype was seen only a few times. The rearrangement links TRBV4-1 to TRBJ2-7; TRBD2 aligns across 14 bases. The CDR3 is made up of 15 amino acids. The germline gives CDR1 MGHRA, CDR2 YSYEKL. V gave up 4 bases and J gave up 3 bases; unmatched junction bases: 2. In DNA form, the CDR3 reads TGCGCCAGCAGCCGGGGACTAGCGGGAGACTACGAGCAGTACTTC. Its translation: CASSRGLAGDYEQYF.

In its sample, this clonotype was seen a few times. This chain links TRBV7-9 with TRBJ2-7, with TRBD2 matching 9 bases. J gave up 0 bases and V 5 bases, and 14 bases lay outside the gene matches. In germline, CDR1 is SEHNR, CDR2 FQNEAQ (reference sequence). The CDR3 has 18 residues. The CDR3 coding sequence is TGTGCCAGCAGCCCCGGGGTCCTAGCGGGACCGTCCTCCTACGAGCAGTACTTC. Its translation: CASSPGVLAGPSSYEQYF.

The sample holds many counts of this clonotype. The chain employs TRBV6-6 and TRBJ2-1, with a possible D match to TRBD1 (6 bases). The CDR3 length is 14 residues. The V gene's germline CDR1 is MNHNY and CDR2 SVGAGI (reference sequence). V was clipped by 2 bases and J by 7 bases, with 12 bases between them. In nucleotides, the CDR3 is TGTGCCAGCAGTTACAGGGGGACACGGAATGAGCAGTTCTTC. It translates to CASSYRGTRNEQFF.

The V call is TRBV6-5, the J call TRBJ2-5; D is tentatively TRBD1 or TRBD2 (6 bases each). Germline CDR1 and CDR2: MNHEY and SVGAGI. The ends were cut back, 1 base at V and 7 bases at J, with 16 bases in the middle. The CDR3 contains 15 residues. CDR3 sequence (DNA): TGTGCCAGCAGTTACTGGGCGGGACAAGGGGGGACCCAGTACTTC. This encodes CASSYWAGQGGTQYF.

Many counts were recorded for this clonotype. The genes are TRBV4-1 and TRBJ2-7, with D unclear. Germline V gives CDR1 MGHRA, CDR2 YSYEKL. This CDR3 contains 18 residues. V was cut by 4 bases and J by 4 bases, with 26 bases left in between. DNA for the CDR3: TGCGCCAGCAGCCGCGCACATCGGAACCAATACCCTAATTACGAGCAGTACTTC. Protein product: CASSRAHRNQYPNYEQYF.

This clonotype has just a few counts. The rearrangement uses TRBV10-3 and TRBJ2-6; maybe TRBD2 (5 bases). The CDR3 covers 15 residues. Germline-derived CDR1 and CDR2 are ENHRY and SYGVKD. CDR3 sequence: CVSTRDPSGANVLTF. The CDR3 DNA sequence: TGTGTCAGCACCCGGGATCCCTCTGGGGCCAACGTCCTGACTTTC.